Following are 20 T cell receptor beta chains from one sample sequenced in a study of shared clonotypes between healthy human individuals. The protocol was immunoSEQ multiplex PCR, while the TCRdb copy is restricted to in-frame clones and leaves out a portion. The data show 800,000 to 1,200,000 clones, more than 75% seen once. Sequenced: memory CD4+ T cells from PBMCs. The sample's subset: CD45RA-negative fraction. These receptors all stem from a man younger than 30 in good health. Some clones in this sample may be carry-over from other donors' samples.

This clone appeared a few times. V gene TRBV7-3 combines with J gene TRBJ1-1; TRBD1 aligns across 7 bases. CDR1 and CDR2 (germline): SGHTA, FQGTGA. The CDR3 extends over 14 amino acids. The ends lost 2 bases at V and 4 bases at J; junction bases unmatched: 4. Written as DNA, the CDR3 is TGTGCCAGCAGCTTACAGACAGGGAGCACTGAAGCTTTCTTT. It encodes CASSLQTGSTEAFF.

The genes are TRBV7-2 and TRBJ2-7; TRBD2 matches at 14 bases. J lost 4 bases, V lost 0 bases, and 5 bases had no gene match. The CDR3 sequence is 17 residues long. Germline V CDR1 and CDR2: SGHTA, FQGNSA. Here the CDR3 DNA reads TGTGCCAGCAGCTTAGCGGGGACTAGCGGGAGTCCGTACGAGCAGTACTTC. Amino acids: CASSLAGTSGSPYEQYF.

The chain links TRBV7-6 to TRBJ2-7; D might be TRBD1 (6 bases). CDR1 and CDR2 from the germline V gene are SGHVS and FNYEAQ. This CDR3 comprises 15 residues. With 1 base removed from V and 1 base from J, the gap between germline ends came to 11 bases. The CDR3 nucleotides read TGTGCCAGCAGCTTAGGTGCAGGGGAATCCTACGAGCAGTACTTC. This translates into CASSLGAGESYEQYF.

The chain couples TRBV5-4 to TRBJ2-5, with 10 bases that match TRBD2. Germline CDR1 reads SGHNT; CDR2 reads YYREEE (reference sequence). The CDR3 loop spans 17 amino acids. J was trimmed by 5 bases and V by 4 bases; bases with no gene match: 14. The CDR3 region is CASSGESLAGVGETQYF. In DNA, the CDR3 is TGTGCCAGCAGCGGGGAGAGCCTAGCGGGAGTTGGGGAGACCCAGTACTTC.

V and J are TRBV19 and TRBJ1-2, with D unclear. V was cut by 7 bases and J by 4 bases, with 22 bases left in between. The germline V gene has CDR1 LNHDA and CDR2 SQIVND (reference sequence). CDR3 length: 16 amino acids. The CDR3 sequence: CASTQVLTLISYGYTF. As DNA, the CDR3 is TGTGCCAGTACTCAAGTCCTAACCCTTATATCCTATGGCTACACCTTC.

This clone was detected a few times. This CDR3 is CASSGGLAGPPSYNEQFF. In nucleotides, the CDR3 is TGTGCCAGCAGCGGTGGACTAGCGGGACCACCCTCCTACAATGAGCAGTTCTTC. This chain links TRBV9 with TRBJ2-1, with 12 bases fitting TRBD2. The CDR3 has 18 residues. J lost 0 bases, V lost 3 bases, and 7 bases had no gene match. The germline CDR1 and CDR2 sequences are SGDLS and YYNGEE.

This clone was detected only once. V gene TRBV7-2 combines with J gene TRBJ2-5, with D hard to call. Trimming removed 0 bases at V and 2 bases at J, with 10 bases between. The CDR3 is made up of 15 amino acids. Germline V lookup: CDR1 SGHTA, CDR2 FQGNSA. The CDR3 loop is CASSLAGNIQETQYF. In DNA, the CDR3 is TGTGCCAGCAGCTTAGCGGGAAATATACAAGAGACCCAGTACTTC.

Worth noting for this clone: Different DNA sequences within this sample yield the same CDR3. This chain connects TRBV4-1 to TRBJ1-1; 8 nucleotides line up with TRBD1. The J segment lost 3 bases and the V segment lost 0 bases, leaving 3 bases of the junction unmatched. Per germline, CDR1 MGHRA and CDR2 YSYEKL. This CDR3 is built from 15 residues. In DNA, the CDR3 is TGCGCCAGCAGCCAAGACAGGGGGCTTGACACTGAAGCTTTCTTT. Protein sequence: CASSQDRGLDTEAFF.

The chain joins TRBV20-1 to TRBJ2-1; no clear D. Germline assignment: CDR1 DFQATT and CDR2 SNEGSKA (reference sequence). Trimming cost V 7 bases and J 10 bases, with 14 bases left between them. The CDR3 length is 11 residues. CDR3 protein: CSVSTVDEQFF. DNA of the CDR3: TGCAGTGTTTCCACGGTAGACGAGCAGTTCTTC.

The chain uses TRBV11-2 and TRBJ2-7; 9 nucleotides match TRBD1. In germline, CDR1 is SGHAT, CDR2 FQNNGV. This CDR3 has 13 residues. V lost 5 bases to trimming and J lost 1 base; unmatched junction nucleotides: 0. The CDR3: CASSDRGSYEQYF. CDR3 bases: TGTGCCAGCAGCGACAGGGGGTCCTACGAGCAGTACTTC.

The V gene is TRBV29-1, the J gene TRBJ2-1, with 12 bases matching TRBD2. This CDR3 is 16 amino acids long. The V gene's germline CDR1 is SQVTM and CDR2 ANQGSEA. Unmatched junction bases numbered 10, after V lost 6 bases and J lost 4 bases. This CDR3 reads CSVRMGTSGLYNEQFF. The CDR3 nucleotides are TGCAGCGTCCGAATGGGGACTAGCGGGCTATACAATGAGCAGTTCTTC.

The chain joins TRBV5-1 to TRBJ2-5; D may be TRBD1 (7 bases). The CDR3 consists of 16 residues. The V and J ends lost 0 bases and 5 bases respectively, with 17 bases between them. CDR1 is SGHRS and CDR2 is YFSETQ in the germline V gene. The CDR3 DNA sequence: TGCGCCAGCAGCTTGGTTGGAGGGGGCGGACAGGAGACCCAGTACTTC. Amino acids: CASSLVGGGGQETQYF. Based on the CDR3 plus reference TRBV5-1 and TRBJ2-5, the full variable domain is KAGVTQTPRYLIKTRGQQVTLSCSPISGHRSVSWYQQTPGQGLQFLFEYFSETQRNKGNFPGRFSGRQFSNSRSEMNVSTLELGDSALYLCASSLVGGGGQETQYFGPGTRLLVL.

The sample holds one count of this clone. CDR3: CASSPATSGNYNEQFF. CDR3 DNA sequence: TGTGCCAGCAGCCCAGCGACTAGCGGAAACTACAATGAGCAGTTCTTC. The rearrangement links TRBV7-3 to TRBJ2-1, with 9 bases identical to TRBD2. Germline V gives CDR1 SGHTA, CDR2 FQGTGA. J lost 3 bases, V lost 5 bases, and 8 bases had no gene match. The CDR3 length is 16 residues.

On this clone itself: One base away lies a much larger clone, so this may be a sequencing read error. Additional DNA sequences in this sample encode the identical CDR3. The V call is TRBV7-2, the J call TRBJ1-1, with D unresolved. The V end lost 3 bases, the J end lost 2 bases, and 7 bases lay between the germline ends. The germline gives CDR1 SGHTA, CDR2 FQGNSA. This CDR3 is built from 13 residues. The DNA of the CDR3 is TGTGCCAGCAGCTTCGGCAGAAACACTGAAGCTTTCTTT. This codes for CASSFGRNTEAFF.

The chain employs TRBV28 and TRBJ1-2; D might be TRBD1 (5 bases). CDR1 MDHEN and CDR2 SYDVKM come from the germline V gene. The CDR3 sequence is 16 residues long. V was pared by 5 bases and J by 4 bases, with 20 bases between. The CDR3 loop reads CASSPGGEGRGYGYTF. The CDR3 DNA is TGTGCCAGCAGTCCGGGAGGGGAGGGGCGAGGCTATGGCTACACCTTC.

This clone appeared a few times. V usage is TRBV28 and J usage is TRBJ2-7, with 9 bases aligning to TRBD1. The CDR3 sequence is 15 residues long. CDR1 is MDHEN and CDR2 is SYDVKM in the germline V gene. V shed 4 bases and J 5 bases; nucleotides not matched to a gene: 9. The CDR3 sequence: CASSSTGGDPHEQYF. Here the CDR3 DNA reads TGTGCCAGCAGTTCCACAGGGGGCGATCCCCACGAGCAGTACTTC.

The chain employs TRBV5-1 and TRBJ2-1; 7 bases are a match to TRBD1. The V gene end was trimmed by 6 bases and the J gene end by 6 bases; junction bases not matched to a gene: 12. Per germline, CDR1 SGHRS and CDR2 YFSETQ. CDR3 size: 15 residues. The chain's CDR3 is CASTDGRAGGNEQFF. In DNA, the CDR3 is TGCGCCAGCACCGACGGCAGGGCAGGGGGCAATGAGCAGTTCTTC.

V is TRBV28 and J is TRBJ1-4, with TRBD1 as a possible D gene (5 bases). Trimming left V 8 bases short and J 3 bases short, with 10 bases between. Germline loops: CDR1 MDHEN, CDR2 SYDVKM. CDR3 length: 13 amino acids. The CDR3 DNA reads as TGTGCCAGCCGGCGAGGGGCTAATGAAAAACTGTTTTTT. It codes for CASRRGANEKLFF.

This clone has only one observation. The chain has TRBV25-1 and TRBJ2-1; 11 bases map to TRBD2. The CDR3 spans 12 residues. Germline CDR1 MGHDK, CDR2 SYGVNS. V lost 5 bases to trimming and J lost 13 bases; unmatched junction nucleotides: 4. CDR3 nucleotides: TGTGCCAGCAGTTTAGCGGGAGGGGTACAGTTCTTC. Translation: CASSLAGGVQFF.

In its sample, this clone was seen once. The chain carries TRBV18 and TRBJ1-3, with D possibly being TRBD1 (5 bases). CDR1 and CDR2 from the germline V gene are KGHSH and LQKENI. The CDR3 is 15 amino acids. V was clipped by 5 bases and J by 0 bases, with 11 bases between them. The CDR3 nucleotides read TGTGCCAGCTCATCCGACAGTCGCTCTGGAAACACCATATATTTT. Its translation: CASSSDSRSGNTIYF.